This is a list of T cell receptor beta chains from one sample in a study of technical replicates of blood from a handful of donors. The repertoire was sequenced with immunoSEQ multiplex PCR; TCRdb's copy has only in-frame clones and lacks some. The sample holds about 12,000 clones; about 95% are singletons and the top ten take approximately 6.3%. The specimen was PBMCs. The receptors here all came from a human donor in good health. The CDR3 runs from the conserved cysteine through the conserved F or W. A D gene is named only where the DNA matches it firmly. The size of a clone is reported for some rows only, either as once, few or many, or as a class for expanded clones.

clone_size d_call j_call v_call cdr3_nt cdr3_aa
once - TRBJ2-1 TRBV9 TGTGCCAGCAGCGGTCGAGGGCACAATGAGCAGTTCTTC CASSGRGHNEQFF
- TRBD1 TRBJ2-1 TRBV2 TGTGCCAGCAGGGCGACAGGGATCGAGCAGTTCTTC CASRATGIEQFF
- - TRBJ1-3 TRBV6-1 TGTGCCAGCAGTGAAGCCCAGGGGTCCTCTGGAAACACCATATATTTT CASSEAQGSSGNTIYF
- - TRBJ2-2 TRBV2 TGTGCCAGCAGTGGATGGGGGGGCGGCACCGGGGAGCTGTTTTTT CASSGWGGGTGELFF
once - TRBJ1-1 TRBV11-2 TGTGCCAGCAGCCCTGGGACGGGGGAAGGCACTGAAGCTTTCTTT CASSPGTGEGTEAFF
- - TRBJ1-1 TRBV2 TGTGCCAGCACCCACGCCTGGAGGAAACGGACGAACACTGAAGCTTTCTTT CASTHAWRKRTNTEAFF
few - TRBJ2-7 TRBV18 TGTGCCAGCTCACCACTCGGCTACGAGCAGTACTTC CASSPLGYEQYF
- TRBD1 TRBJ1-2 TRBV28 TGTGCCAGCAGTTTATCGACAGGGTATGGCTACACCTTC CASSLSTGYGYTF
- - TRBJ2-5 TRBV12-2 TGTGCAAGTCGCTTAGCGTCGGCTAGCGGGAGGCCCCCGTTCCAAGAGACCCAGTACTTC CASRLASASGRPPFQETQYF
- TRBD1 TRBJ2-7 TRBV28 TGTGCCAGCAGCAGAACCGGGACAGTTTCCTACGAGCAGTACTTC CASSRTGTVSYEQYF
- TRBD1 TRBJ2-7 TRBV6-1 TGTGCCAGCAGTGAAGCTCGGACAGGGAAAGTCTTTTTC CASSEARTGKVFF
- TRBD2 TRBJ2-1 TRBV2 TGTGCCGGATCGCCGGGACTAGCGGGGGCTGAGCAGTTCTTC CAGSPGLAGAEQFF
- TRBD2 TRBJ2-1 TRBV30 TGTGCCTGGGTTCCAGCGGGAGCAAGTGAGCAGTTCTTC CAWVPAGASEQFF
- TRBD1 TRBJ2-1 TRBV5-1 TGCGCCAGCAGTGTGACAGGGTCCTACAATGAGCAGTTCTTC CASSVTGSYNEQFF
- TRBD2 TRBJ2-1 TRBV18 TGTGCCAGCTCACGATCGAGCGGGGGCCCCGGTGAGCAGTTCTTC CASSRSSGGPGEQFF
- TRBD1 TRBJ1-1 TRBV18 TGTGCCAGCTCACCAACAGGGGCGCGGGACACTGAAGCTTTCTTT CASSPTGARDTEAFF
once - TRBJ2-4 TRBV13 TGTGCCAGCAGCTTAGGGAGGGAAAACATTCAGTACTTC CASSLGRENIQYF
- TRBD1 TRBJ1-1 TRBV6-1 TGTGCCAGTTTCTCGGGACAGAGAAACACTGAAGCTTTCTTT CASFSGQRNTEAFF
- - TRBJ2-2 TRBV15 TGTGCCACCAGCAGAGATGGGGGGGCGGTGAACACCGGGGAGCTGTTTTTT CATSRDGGAVNTGELFF
- TRBD1 TRBJ1-4 TRBV7-9 TGTGCCAGCAGCTTCGGACAGGGGAGAGGTAATGAAAAACTGTTTTTT CASSFGQGRGNEKLFF
- TRBD1 TRBJ2-5 TRBV5-4 TGTGCCAGCGGACAGGAATTCCAAGAGACCCAGTACTTC CASGQEFQETQYF
- TRBD2 TRBJ2-7 TRBV10-3 TGTGCCATCAGTGAGGGGACTATGCGCTCCGAGCAGTACTTC CAISEGTMRSEQYF
once - TRBJ2-1 TRBV13 TGTGCCAGCAGCCCATTGACAGGATTCGATGAGCAGTTCTTC CASSPLTGFDEQFF
- TRBD2 TRBJ2-7 TRBV28 TGTGCCAGCAGTCTTGGAGGGCTGCGGGGAGGGAACGAGCAGTACTTC CASSLGGLRGGNEQYF
- TRBD1 TRBJ1-5 TRBV2 TGTGCCAGGGGGACAGGGGGAAATCAGCCCCAGCATTTT CARGTGGNQPQHF
- - TRBJ1-4 TRBV6-1 TGTGCCAGCAGTGGTGGTACAGGGCTTAATGAAAAACTGTTTTTT CASSGGTGLNEKLFF
- - TRBJ2-1 TRBV28 TGTGCCAGCACCCTTGGGCATGAGCAGTTCTTC CASTLGHEQFF
- - TRBJ1-5 TRBV6-6 TGTGCCAGCACACGATCAACAGGGACAAGCAATCAGCCCCAGCATTTT CASTRSTGTSNQPQHF
- - TRBJ2-3 TRBV10-2 TGCGCCAGCAGTAGCGTGACAGATACGCAGTATTTT CASSSVTDTQYF
- TRBD2 TRBJ2-1 TRBV7-3 TGTGCCAGCAGCTTAATTGCGGGAGGTGGGCGGGAGCAGTTCTTC CASSLIAGGGREQFF
- - TRBJ1-2 TRBV7-7 TGTGCCAGCAGCTTAGTTTGTCGACGGGGAGGCTATGGCTACACCTTC CASSLVCRRGGYGYTF
few TRBD2 TRBJ2-1 TRBV10-2 TGCGCCAGCAGTGAGTCGATTGCGGGAGGGCCACGTAGCAATGAGCAGTTCTTC CASSESIAGGPRSNEQFF
- TRBD1 TRBJ2-1 TRBV7-9 TGTGCCAGCAGCTTAGAAACCGGGACAGACTACAATGAGCAGTTCTTC CASSLETGTDYNEQFF
- - TRBJ1-1 TRBV11-2 TGTGCCATAGAGGAACGGCCTGAAGCTTTCTTT CAIEERPEAFF
- - TRBJ2-7 TRBV14 TGTGCCAGCAGCCCGCTCTTGAGCGGATACGAGCAGTACTTC CASSPLLSGYEQYF
- TRBD1 TRBJ2-2 TRBV2 TGTGCCAGCAACCGGGACAGGGGCTACACCGGGGAGCTGTTTTTT CASNRDRGYTGELFF
- - TRBJ1-4 TRBV6-5 TGTGCCAGCAGTTACGGGGGCAGTGTTAATGAAAAACTGTTTTTT CASSYGGSVNEKLFF
- - TRBJ1-3 TRBV2 TGTGCCAGCAGTGACGGCAGCGCTGGAAACACCATATATTTT CASSDGSAGNTIYF
once TRBD1 TRBJ2-6 TRBV7-8 TGTGCCAGCAGCTTGATGGGACAGGGCATCTCTGGGGCCAACGTCCTGACTTTC CASSLMGQGISGANVLTF
- TRBD2 TRBJ2-5 TRBV6-1 TGTGCCAGCACTCAGCGGGAGGGCCGGGAGACCCAGTACTTC CASTQREGRETQYF
- - TRBJ2-1 TRBV7-8 TGTGCCAGCAGCTTAGATCGCTCCCAGGAGCAGTTCTTC CASSLDRSQEQFF
once - TRBJ2-1 TRBV6-6 TGTGCCAGCAGCGGAGTGGGGGGACTTCGCGGCAATGAGCAGTTCTTC CASSGVGGLRGNEQFF